Following are 24 T cell receptor beta chains from one sample sequenced in a study of blood T cell repertoires in COVID-19. Some clones are missing from TCRdb's copy, which holds only in-frame ones; the method was immunoSEQ multiplex PCR. The sample shows some 510,000 clones, approximately 87% of them seen only once. Sequenced material: PBMCs or T cells enriched from blood (not recorded which). The receptors come from a woman in her 40s who had recovered from COVID-19.

The chain recombines TRBV4-3 with TRBJ1-1; 7 bases line up with TRBD1. Per the germline V gene, CDR1 is LGHNA and CDR2 is YSLEER. The CDR3 contains 14 residues. After removal of 3 bases from V and 0 bases from J, the junction contained 1 base not matched to a gene. The CDR3 sequence is CASSQGQMNTEAFF. The DNA for the CDR3 is TGCGCCAGCAGCCAGGGACAGATGAACACTGAAGCTTTCTTT.

The chain uses TRBV15 and TRBJ1-2, with D hard to call. CDR1 is LNHNV and CDR2 is YYDKDF in the germline V gene (reference sequence). CDR3 length equals 14 residues. The ends were cut back, 1 base at V and 8 bases at J, with 14 bases in the middle. The CDR3 sequence is CATSRGLSGFGYTF. DNA of the CDR3: TGTGCCACCAGCAGAGGACTTTCGGGGTTCGGCTACACCTTC.

This clone was counted a few times. The chain combines TRBV9 with TRBJ1-2, with 11 bases that match TRBD1. Unmatched junction bases numbered 2, after V lost 3 bases and J lost 4 bases. Germline lookup yields CDR1 SGDLS and CDR2 YYNGEE. CDR3 size: 14 residues. CDR3 DNA sequence: TGTGCCAGCAGCGCAGGACAGGGGGCCTATGGCTACACCTTC. This gives the protein CASSAGQGAYGYTF.

The rearrangement uses TRBV4-3 and TRBJ1-2; D perhaps matches TRBD1 (6 bases). The CDR3 totals 13 residues. V lost 1 base, J lost 6 bases, and 9 bases lay in between. CDR1 and CDR2 from the germline V gene are LGHNA and YSLEER. The CDR3 loop is CASSQAGVDGYTF. In DNA form, the CDR3 reads TGCGCCAGCAGCCAAGCAGGGGTGGATGGCTACACCTTC.

This chain connects TRBV29-1 to TRBJ2-1, with D possibly TRBD1 on 5 matching bases. The ends were cut back, 4 bases at V and 15 bases at J, with 19 bases in the middle. The CDR3 runs 12 residues. Germline lookup yields CDR1 SQVTM and CDR2 ANQGSEA. CDR3 DNA: TGCAGCGTTGGATCGGCGAACCTAGGGGCGTTCTTC. It encodes CSVGSANLGAFF.

This clone was seen a handful of times. The chain combines TRBV7-8 with TRBJ1-1; D might be TRBD1 (5 bases). This CDR3 has 14 amino acids. Germline V gene lookup returns CDR1 SGHVS and CDR2 FQNEAQ. V lost 6 bases and J lost 0, with 11 bases in between. The CDR3 region has the DNA TGTGCCAGCAGTAGGGGACTGCTGAACACTGAAGCTTTCTTT. It specifies CASSRGLLNTEAFF.

The CDR3 here is CASGTSQPQHF. The CDR3, as DNA: TGTGCTAGTGGTACTTCCCAGCCCCAGCATTTT. The chain links TRBV12-5 to TRBJ1-5; no definite D call. V lost 5 bases, J lost 7 bases, and 6 bases lay in between. CDR3 length: 11 residues. Germline V CDR1 and CDR2: LGHNT, FRNRAP.

The genes are TRBV28 and TRBJ1-1; D not certain. The V end was cut by 2 bases, the J end by 0 bases, with 10 bases between. CDR3 length: 15 residues. Germline V CDR1 and CDR2: MDHEN, SYDVKM. CDR3 sequence: CASSLLPVMNTEAFF. The CDR3 region has the DNA TGTGCCAGCAGTTTACTTCCAGTGATGAACACTGAAGCTTTCTTT.

The chain recombines TRBV6-2 or TRBV6-3 with TRBJ1-6, with 10 bases matching TRBD1. CDR3 length: 19 residues. The ends lost 2 bases at V and 0 bases at J; junction bases unmatched: 7. Germline values: CDR1 MNHEY, CDR2 SVGEGT. The DNA for the CDR3 is TGTGCCAGCAGTTACCTCCGGGGACAGGGGAGCTCCTATAATTCACCCCTCCACTTT. Protein: CASSYLRGQGSSYNSPLHF.

The V and J genes are TRBV18 and TRBJ2-2, with TRBD2 identical over 7 bases. The CDR3 contains 16 residues. The V gene's germline CDR1 is KGHSH and CDR2 LQKENI. The J segment lost 1 base and the V segment lost 0 bases, leaving 2 bases of the junction unmatched. In DNA, the CDR3 is TGTGCCAGCTCACCACCGACTAGCAGGAACACCGGGGAGCTGTTTTTT. This encodes CASSPPTSRNTGELFF.

This clone was seen a handful of times. The chain couples TRBV6-5 to TRBJ1-2, with D possibly TRBD1 on 6 matching bases. Germline CDR1 and CDR2: MNHEY and SVGAGI. The CDR3 totals 14 residues. V was pared by 0 bases and J by 7 bases, with 12 bases between. The CDR3 DNA follows: TGTGCCAGCAGTTACTCGCAGGGGCAGGGTGGCTACACCTTC. It is translated as CASSYSQGQGGYTF.

The genes are TRBV5-4 and TRBJ1-2, with TRBD1 matching over 8 bases. CDR1 is SGHNT and CDR2 is YYREEE in the germline V gene (reference sequence). The CDR3 extends over 16 amino acids. J was trimmed by 3 bases and V by 4 bases; bases with no gene match: 11. CDR3 protein: CASSPGQGGVDYGYTF. CDR3 nucleotides: TGTGCCAGCAGCCCCGGACAGGGAGGAGTAGACTATGGCTACACCTTC. Complete variable domain (other parts from reference TRBV5-4 and TRBJ1-2): ETGVTQSPTHLIKTRGQQVTLRCSSQSGHNTVSWYQQALGQGPQFIFQYYREEENGRGNFPPRFSGLQFPNYSSELNVNALELDDSALYLCASSPGQGGVDYGYTFGSGTRLTVV.

This chain uses TRBV5-1 with TRBJ1-1, with 8 bases matching TRBD1. V trimming: 2 bases; J trimming: 2 bases; junction bases outside the gene matches: 5. The CDR3 sequence is 15 residues long. Germline values: CDR1 SGHRS, CDR2 YFSETQ. CDR3 in DNA: TGCGCCAGCAGCTTCATCAGGGGGCGCAACACTGAAGCTTTCTTT. Translation gives CASSFIRGRNTEAFF.

The V gene is TRBV9, the J gene TRBJ2-5, with 13 bases matching TRBD2. Germline V gene sequence: CDR1 SGDLS, CDR2 YYNGEE. The V segment lost 2 bases and the J segment 2 bases; nucleotides outside the gene matches: 3. The CDR3 has 16 amino acids. DNA for the CDR3: TGTGCCAGCAGCGTCGGGACTAGCGGGACTCAAGAGACCCAGTACTTC. The encoded protein is CASSVGTSGTQETQYF.

The chain couples TRBV13 to TRBJ2-1; 8 nucleotides agree with TRBD1. The length of the CDR3 is 15 residues. The J segment lost 2 bases and the V segment lost 3 bases, leaving 3 bases of the junction unmatched. Germline CDR1 and CDR2: PRHDT and FYEKMQ (reference sequence). CDR3 nucleotide sequence: TGTGCCAGCAGCTTGGACAGGGACCCCTACAATGAGCAGTTCTTC. Its translation: CASSLDRDPYNEQFF.

This chain joins TRBV11-3 and TRBJ2-3; 7 bases align to TRBD2. J was trimmed by 3 bases and V by 4 bases; bases with no gene match: 7. Looked up from germline, CDR1 is SGHNT and CDR2 is YENEEA. The CDR3 extends over 15 amino acids. Here the CDR3 DNA reads TGTGCCAGCAGCTATGGGGGGGGTCAGACAGATACGCAGTATTTT. Translating it yields CASSYGGGQTDTQYF.

The rearrangement uses TRBV7-8 and TRBJ1-5; 8 positions match TRBD1. Germline loops: CDR1 SGHVS, CDR2 FQNEAQ. CDR3 length equals 15 residues. J was trimmed by 5 bases and V by 6 bases; bases with no gene match: 9. The CDR3 sequence: CASSLTGAGDQPQHF. CDR3 bases: TGTGCCAGCAGTTTGACAGGGGCCGGGGATCAGCCCCAGCATTTT. The entire variable domain, with the rest obtained from reference TRBV7-8 and TRBJ1-5, is as follows: GAGVSQSPRYKVAKRGQDVALRCDPISGHVSLFWYQQALGQGPEFLTYFQNEAQLDKSGLPSDRFFAERPEGSVSTLKIQRTQQEDSAVYLCASSLTGAGDQPQHFGDGTRLSIL.

This clone came up a few times. This rearrangement joins TRBV4-1 to TRBJ2-5; 9 bases are a match to TRBD2. The CDR3 spans 16 residues. V was pared by 3 bases and J by 4 bases, with 9 bases of the junction left unmatched. Germline values: CDR1 MGHRA, CDR2 YSYEKL. The CDR3: CASSQGVAGERETQYF. In DNA, the CDR3 is TGCGCCAGCAGCCAGGGGGTAGCGGGAGAAAGAGAGACCCAGTACTTC.

J is TRBJ1-5 and V is TRBV7-2; 8 bases fit TRBD1. V dropped 5 bases and J dropped 5; count of bases not matched to a gene: 8. Germline V gives CDR1 SGHTA, CDR2 FQGNSA. The CDR3 runs 15 residues. The CDR3 DNA reads as TGTGCCAGCAGCGCGTCAGGGGGCAGAGATCAGCCCCAGCATTTT. As protein: CASSASGGRDQPQHF.

The rearrangement uses TRBV5-1 and TRBJ2-7; 10 nucleotides match TRBD1. J gave up 4 bases and V 8 bases, and 6 bases lay outside the gene matches. CDR3 length: 13 residues. In germline, CDR1 is SGHRS, CDR2 YFSETQ. CDR3: CASTPGQGYEQYF. CDR3 sequence (DNA): TGCGCCAGTACGCCGGGACAGGGGTACGAGCAGTACTTC.

As regards this clone: The same CDR3 is also encoded by other DNA sequences in this sample. The chain has TRBV9 and TRBJ1-2; possibly TRBD1 for D (5 bases). The CDR3 runs to 12 residues. V shed 2 bases and J shed 4 bases, with 6 bases lying between them. Looked up from germline, CDR1 is SGDLS and CDR2 is YYNGEE. The CDR3 region is CASSVDSYGYTF. The CDR3 bases are TGTGCCAGCAGCGTTGACAGCTATGGCTACACCTTC.

V usage is TRBV15 and J usage is TRBJ2-5; 9 bases fit TRBD1. Unmatched junction bases numbered 4, after V lost 0 bases and J lost 5 bases. Germline CDR1 reads LNHNV; CDR2 reads YYDKDF (reference sequence). The CDR3 length is 15 residues. The CDR3 protein is CATSRESGTGETQYF. The CDR3 DNA reads as TGTGCCACCAGCAGAGAATCCGGGACAGGGGAGACCCAGTACTTC.

This chain joins TRBV6-2 or TRBV6-3 and TRBJ2-1; the D gene is possibly TRBD2 (6 bases). Trimming removed 5 bases from V and 6 bases from J, with 14 bases in between. Germline V lookup: CDR1 MNHEY, CDR2 SVGEGT. The CDR3 extends over 14 amino acids. This CDR3 is CASSNYGSFNEQFF. CDR3 in DNA: TGTGCCAGCAGTAACTACGGGAGTTTCAATGAGCAGTTCTTC.

The sample holds one count of this clone. This sequence joins TRBV6-5 and TRBJ1-2; 8 nucleotides match TRBD1. This CDR3 contains 14 residues. The trim removed 2 bases at V and 6 bases at J, leaving 5 bases unmatched. Germline CDR1 is MNHEY and CDR2 is SVGAGI. CDR3 protein: CASSYRQGSHGYTF. DNA for the CDR3: TGTGCCAGCAGTTACAGACAGGGGTCCCATGGCTACACCTTC.